The clone carrying this T cell receptor beta chain was seen once. Its target is unknown. Measured with immunoSEQ multiplex PCR; TCRdb has only the in-frame clones, and not every one. The sample yields tens of thousands of clones, about 70% seen once. Germline-derived CDR1 and CDR2 are SEHNR and FQNEAQ (reference sequence). Trimming took 5 bases from V and 5 from J; bases not matched to a gene: 18. The CDR3 contains 19 residues. The data derive from a study of a mutant IDH1 vaccine in newly diagnosed glioma. The overall study: Vaccines began 4-6 weeks after radiotherapy alone, or with temozolomide cycles.

Time point defined: week 11, during vaccination. Each vaccine dose was 300 ug of mutant IDH1 20-mer peptide, with topical imiquimod. This receptor was taken from a man aged 18 to 30 with glioma. Some clones in this sample may be carry-over from other donors' samples. The chain couples TRBV7-9 to TRBJ2-3; 11 bases match TRBD2. Material: peripheral blood mononuclear cells (PBMCs), obtained from a glioma patient whose treatment included an IDH1 peptide vaccine. The CDR3 sequence is CASSRDRTSGQVVGDTQYF. In DNA, the CDR3 is TGTGCCAGCAGCCGGGATAGGACTAGCGGGCAGGTCGTAGGAGATACGCAGTATTTT.